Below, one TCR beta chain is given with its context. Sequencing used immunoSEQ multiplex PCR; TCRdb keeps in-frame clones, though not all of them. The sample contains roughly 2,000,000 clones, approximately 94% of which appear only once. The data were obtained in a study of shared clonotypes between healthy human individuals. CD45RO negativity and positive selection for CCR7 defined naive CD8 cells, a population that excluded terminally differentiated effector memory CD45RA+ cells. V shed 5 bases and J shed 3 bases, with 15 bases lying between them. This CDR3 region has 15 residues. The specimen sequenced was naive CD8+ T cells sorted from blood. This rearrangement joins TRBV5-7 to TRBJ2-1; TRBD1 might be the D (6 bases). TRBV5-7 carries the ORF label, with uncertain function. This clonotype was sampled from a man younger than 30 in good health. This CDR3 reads CASRPGQTRYNEQFF. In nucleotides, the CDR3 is TGTGCCAGCAGGCCAGGACAGACCCGCTACAATGAGCAGTTCTTC.